The 28 T cell receptor beta chains reported below all come from one sample, sequenced in a study of OX40 agonist ivuxolimab in advanced cancers. This table comes from immunoSEQ multiplex PCR, and its TCRdb copy is limited to in-frame clones, with some not included. The data contain approximately 70,000 clones, more than 70% of them singletons. The material sequenced was CD4+ or CD8+ T cells sorted from blood, taken in a trial of the OX40 agonist ivuxolimab. Receptors were obtained from an adult with an advanced solid tumor such as melanoma, head and neck, liver or kidney cancer.

As DNA, the CDR3 is TGTGCCATCCCGAGAACCAAAAACATTCAGTACTTC. Residues: CAIPRTKNIQYF. The J gene is TRBJ2-4, the V gene TRBV28, with unresolved D. The V end lost 10 bases, the J end lost 2 bases, and 9 bases lay between the germline ends. The CDR3 has 12 residues. Germline V CDR1 and CDR2: MDHEN, SYDVKM.

The chain carries TRBV10-2 and TRBJ1-3; possible D gene TRBD1, 6 bases. V was cut by 3 bases and J by 3 bases, with 18 bases left in between. The CDR3 is made up of 17 amino acids. From germline, CDR1 is WSHSY and CDR2 SAAADI. This chain's CDR3 is CASSDGSGGRFGNTIYF. In DNA, the CDR3 is TGCGCCAGCAGTGACGGATCCGGGGGGCGCTTTGGAAACACCATATATTTT.

This clone was picked up a small number of times. CDR3 bases: TGTGCCAGCGGACAGGGAGATTCACCCCTCCACTTT. The encoded protein is CASGQGDSPLHF. The chain couples TRBV2 to TRBJ1-6; 8 bases agree with TRBD1. The J segment lost 8 bases and the V segment lost 8 bases, leaving 2 bases of the junction unmatched. The CDR3 has 12 residues. Germline CDR1 reads SNHLY; CDR2 reads FYNNEI.

The rearrangement joins TRBV6-5 to TRBJ2-3, with 8 bases fitting TRBD2. CDR1 MNHEY and CDR2 SVGAGI come from the germline V gene. CDR3 length: 15 residues. V dropped 6 bases and J dropped 2; count of bases not matched to a gene: 7. The CDR3, as DNA: TGTGCCAGCAGGAGCGGGGGACTCCTCACAGATACGCAGTATTTT. It encodes CASRSGGLLTDTQYF.

This rearrangement joins TRBV11-3 to TRBJ2-5, with 8 bases lining up with TRBD2. The CDR3 runs 17 residues. V lost 1 base and J lost 4; bases outside the gene matches: 11. The germline gives CDR1 SGHNT, CDR2 YENEEA. CDR3 sequence (DNA): TGTGCCAGCAGCTTAGGTCTCCCGGGACTAGTGGGAGAGACCCAGTACTTC. Its translation is CASSLGLPGLVGETQYF.

This clone was counted between two and nine times. The chain joins TRBV10-1 to TRBJ1-6; 7 bases fit TRBD1. The CDR3 runs to 13 residues. Per germline, CDR1 WNHNN and CDR2 SYGVQD (reference sequence). Unmatched junction bases numbered 2, after V lost 6 bases and J lost 6 bases. The DNA for the CDR3 is TGCGCCAGCAGCGGACAGGCTAATTCACCCCTCCACTTT. This gives the protein CASSGQANSPLHF.

The rearrangement uses TRBV5-1 and TRBJ2-5, with D unclear. The V and J ends lost 0 bases and 2 bases respectively, with 5 bases between them. Germline CDR1 is SGHRS and CDR2 is YFSETQ. CDR3 length: 13 residues. CDR3 DNA: TGCGCCAGCAGCTTGGGGATACAAGAGACCCAGTACTTC. Its translation: CASSLGIQETQYF.

J is TRBJ2-1 and V is TRBV18; TRBD2 matches 7 bases. V lost 3 bases and J lost 5; bases outside the gene matches: 10. This CDR3 has 16 residues. Germline loops: CDR1 KGHSH, CDR2 LQKENI. The CDR3 region is CASSPPAGGRNNEQFF. In DNA form, the CDR3 reads TGTGCCAGCTCACCCCCGGCGGGCGGGAGAAACAATGAGCAGTTCTTC. Supplemented by reference TRBV18 and TRBJ2-1, the full variable domain reads NAGVMQNPRHLVRRRGQEARLRCSPMKGHSHVYWYRQLPEEGLKFMVYLQKENIIDESGMPKERFSAEFPKEGPSILRIQQVVRGDSAAYFCASSPPAGGRNNEQFFGPGTRLTVL.

The V call is TRBV5-1, the J call TRBJ2-2; tentatively, D is TRBD1 (6 bases). The CDR3 covers 14 residues. Germline CDR1 SGHRS, CDR2 YFSETQ. V lost 7 bases and J 0 bases, leaving 10 bases between the germline ends. The CDR3 protein is CASAGTSNTGELFF. As DNA, the CDR3 is TGCGCCAGCGCCGGGACATCGAACACCGGGGAGCTGTTTTTT.

This chain uses TRBV6-1 with TRBJ2-4; tentatively, D is TRBD1 (6 bases). Germline assignment: CDR1 MNHNS and CDR2 SASEGT. This CDR3 is built from 15 residues. Trimming cost V 5 bases and J 1 base, with 12 bases left between them. Here the CDR3 DNA reads TGTGCCAGCAGTCAACAGGGTTACGCCAAAAACATTCAGTACTTC. Encoded protein: CASSQQGYAKNIQYF.

The gene calls are TRBV9 and TRBJ2-7, with TRBD1 matching over 10 bases. CDR3 length: 16 amino acids. The germline V gene encodes CDR1 SGDLS and CDR2 YYNGEE. V shed 0 bases and J 4 bases; nucleotides not matched to a gene: 7. The CDR3 DNA sequence: TGTGCCAGCAGCGTAGATGGGGGACAGGGGCGTTACGAGCAGTACTTC. Protein product: CASSVDGGQGRYEQYF. Full variable domain (remainder filled in from reference TRBV9 and TRBJ2-7): DSGVTQTPKHLITATGQRVTLRCSPRSGDLSVYWYQQSLDQGLQFLIQYYNGEERAKGNILERFSAQQFPDLHSELNLSSLELGDSALYFCASSVDGGQGRYEQYFGPGTRLTVT.

The chain is built from TRBV5-1 and TRBJ2-7; 7 bases match TRBD1. The CDR3 is 15 amino acids. From germline, CDR1 is SGHRS and CDR2 YFSETQ. V was pared by 0 bases and J by 4 bases, with 7 bases of the junction left unmatched. CDR3 DNA: TGCGCCAGCAGCTTGGCCTCACAGGGGATATACGAGCAGTACTTC. The encoded protein is CASSLASQGIYEQYF. Full variable domain (rest looked up from reference TRBV5-1 and TRBJ2-7): KAGVTQTPRYLIKTRGQQVTLSCSPISGHRSVSWYQQTPGQGLQFLFEYFSETQRNKGNFPGRFSGRQFSNSRSEMNVSTLELGDSALYLCASSLASQGIYEQYFGPGTRLTVT.

This sequence joins TRBV30 and TRBJ1-1; D ambiguous. V was clipped by 4 bases and J by 0 bases, with 6 bases between them. The V gene's germline CDR1 is GTSNPN and CDR2 SVGIG (reference sequence). CDR3 length: 12 amino acids. Here the CDR3 DNA reads TGTGCCTGGATTTCAGTGAACACTGAAGCTTTCTTT. Its protein is CAWISVNTEAFF.

A remark on this clone: Mismatch with germline at one junction end may stem from a read error. This chain links TRBV18 with TRBJ2-1; D possibly corresponds to TRBD2 (6 bases). Germline CDR1 reads KGHSH; CDR2 reads LQKENI. This CDR3 is 13 amino acids long. CDR3 bases: TGTGCCAGCTCACCAGAGACGGTAGCGGATCAACTCTTC. Its protein is CASSPETVADQLF.

The chain links TRBV30 to TRBJ2-7; D gene unclear. V was clipped by 0 bases and J by 8 bases, with 17 bases between them. Germline CDR1 GTSNPN, CDR2 SVGIG (reference sequence). The CDR3 spans 14 residues. CDR3 protein: CAWSVLGSGQKQYF. The CDR3 DNA follows: TGTGCCTGGAGTGTACTGGGTTCCGGTCAAAAGCAGTACTTC.

This rearrangement joins TRBV5-8 to TRBJ1-6; D gene unclear. The CDR3 runs 13 residues. Trimming pared 5 bases from V and 7 bases from J, leaving 10 bases between. The germline V gene has CDR1 SGHTS and CDR2 YDEGEE. Here the CDR3 DNA reads TGTGCCAGCAGGAAAGAGCCAAATTCACCCCTCCACTTT. Its translation: CASRKEPNSPLHF.

The chain links TRBV5-1 to TRBJ2-2; no reliable D call. V was trimmed by 6 bases and J by 2 bases, leaving 11 bases between them. Looked up from germline, CDR1 is SGHRS and CDR2 is YFSETQ. The CDR3 spans 14 residues. The CDR3 nucleotides read TGCGCCAGCAAAGAGGCAGCCAACACCGGGGAGCTGTTTTTT. This translates into CASKEAANTGELFF.

This chain joins TRBV5-4 and TRBJ2-2; D is unclear. Germline CDR1 SGHNT, CDR2 YYREEE (reference sequence). Trimming cost V 1 base and J 0 bases, with 10 bases left between them. The CDR3 sequence is 16 residues long. The CDR3 bases are TGTGCCAGCAGCTTGCCCTACGGATCGAACACCGGGGAGCTGTTTTTT. Protein: CASSLPYGSNTGELFF.

The chain combines TRBV5-4 with TRBJ2-5; 9 positions match TRBD2. Per the germline V gene, CDR1 is SGHNT and CDR2 is YYREEE (reference sequence). With V trimmed by 1 base and J by 1 base, 5 bases remained unmatched. The CDR3 has 16 amino acids. The CDR3 DNA sequence: TGTGCCAGCAGCTTGAGGCGGGGGGGGATCCAAGAGACCCAGTACTTC. It encodes CASSLRRGGIQETQYF.

The chain couples TRBV7-9 to TRBJ1-2; 7 bases agree with TRBD1. Looked up from germline, CDR1 is SEHNR and CDR2 is FQNEAQ (reference sequence). The CDR3 consists of 15 residues. Trimming cost V 4 bases and J 4 bases; bases outside gene matches: 9. CDR3 protein: CASSSNTQGTYGYTF. CDR3 nucleotides: TGTGCCAGCAGCTCTAATACACAGGGGACCTATGGCTACACCTTC.

The rearrangement uses TRBV19 and TRBJ1-6; D call uncertain. The CDR3 runs to 14 residues. Per the germline V gene, CDR1 is LNHDA and CDR2 is SQIVND (reference sequence). Deletions cut 8 bases from V and 8 bases from J, with 16 bases between. DNA for the CDR3: TGTGCCAGTTCCCCTCCGACGGAGCATTCACCCCTCCACTTT. Translating gives CASSPPTEHSPLHF.

This rearrangement joins TRBV6-5 to TRBJ1-1; D might be TRBD1 (6 bases). The CDR3 totals 11 residues. V lost 7 bases to trimming and J lost 5 bases, with 8 bases between them. The germline gives CDR1 MNHEY, CDR2 SVGAGI. The CDR3 coding sequence is TGTGCCAGCAAAGGGGGTACTGAAGCTTTCTTT. Protein product: CASKGGTEAFF.

Here the CDR3 reads CASSDQQRNEQFF. CDR3 coding DNA: TGTGCCAGCAGCGACCAACAGAGAAATGAGCAGTTCTTC. V is TRBV7-9 and J is TRBJ2-1; no definite D call. The CDR3 loop spans 13 amino acids. The germline V gene encodes CDR1 SEHNR and CDR2 FQNEAQ (reference sequence). Trimming took 5 bases from V and 7 from J, leaving 12 bases between them.

The chain combines TRBV7-2 with TRBJ2-7; 7 nucleotides line up with TRBD1. The CDR3 length is 16 residues. Germline trimming cut 3 bases from V and 3 bases from J; bases unmatched to any gene: 11. The germline V gene encodes CDR1 SGHTA and CDR2 FQGNSA. As DNA, the CDR3 is TGTGCCAGCAGCTTGGCCACCGGGACAGAGCTCTACGAGCAGTACTTC. Amino acid sequence: CASSLATGTELYEQYF.

This sequence joins TRBV7-8 and TRBJ1-3, with a possible D match to TRBD1 (5 bases). V shed 6 bases and J shed 4 bases, with 10 bases lying between them. CDR1 is SGHVS and CDR2 is FQNEAQ in the germline V gene. The CDR3 runs to 13 residues. The CDR3 region has the DNA TGTGCCAGCAGTCATGGGGACGGAAACACCATATATTTT. It codes for CASSHGDGNTIYF. Combining the CDR3 with reference TRBV7-8 and TRBJ1-3 gives the whole variable domain GAGVSQSPRYKVAKRGQDVALRCDPISGHVSLFWYQQALGQGPEFLTYFQNEAQLDKSGLPSDRFFAERPEGSVSTLKIQRTQQEDSAVYLCASSHGDGNTIYFGEGSWLTVV.

J is TRBJ1-3 and V is TRBV6-5; D is uncertain. Trimming removed 0 bases at V and 0 bases at J, with 9 bases between. The CDR3 is 16 amino acids. CDR1 MNHEY and CDR2 SVGAGI come from the germline V gene. CDR3 nucleotide sequence: TGTGCCAGCAGTTACTCTCCCCGCCCCTCTGGAAACACCATATATTTT. Amino acid sequence: CASSYSPRPSGNTIYF.

The chain has TRBV28 and TRBJ1-5, with a possible D match to TRBD1 (5 bases). Germline assignment: CDR1 MDHEN and CDR2 SYDVKM. The CDR3 is made up of 15 amino acids. V was trimmed by 3 bases and J by 6 bases, leaving 15 bases between them. The CDR3 sequence: CASSFRLGDSQPQHF. CDR3 coding DNA: TGTGCCAGCAGTTTTAGGTTGGGTGACAGTCAGCCCCAGCATTTT.

This clone was seen just once. The chain employs TRBV1 and TRBJ2-5; the table assigns TRBD2, which was not confirmed against the DNA. TRBV1 is deemed a pseudogene. There are 19 residues in the CDR3. DNA for the CDR3: TGCACCAGCAGCCAAGAAGGAGGGGGGACTAGCGGGGTATGTGAGACCCAGTACTTC. Its protein product is CTSSQEGGGTSGVCETQYF.